A selection of T cell receptor beta chains follows, all from one sample in a study of blood T cell repertoires in COVID-19. Produced via immunoSEQ multiplex PCR; TCRdb's table is partial and in-frame only. This table holds around 240,000 clones, 83% found once. Material for sequencing was peripheral blood. The receptors originated from a woman aged 50 to 60 with acute or convalescent COVID-19. Each CDR3 is given with its conserved first and last residue. The D gene is left open where the match is weak. A row's size may be missing; if present it is once, few, many or a size class.

clone size | J gene | V gene | D gene | CDR3 length | CDR3 DNA | CDR3 protein
once | TRBJ1-2 | TRBV2 | - | 14 | TGTGCCAGCAGTGAAGGTCAGGGAAACTATGGCTACACCTTC | CASSEGQGNYGYTF
- | TRBJ2-5 | TRBV13 | - | 15 | TGTGCCAGCAGCAATCCTCGGGACGGGGGTTGGACCCAGTACTTC | CASSNPRDGGWTQYF
- | TRBJ2-7 | TRBV6-1 | - | 14 | TGTGCCAGCAGTGAAGTAGCCAGGGTCTACGAGCAGTACTTC | CASSEVARVYEQYF
- | TRBJ2-7 | TRBV2 | - | 13 | TGTGCCAGTGGCGGGGACAGTATCTACGAGCAGTACTTC | CASGGDSIYEQYF
- | TRBJ1-2 | TRBV4-3 | TRBD1 | 16 | TGCGCCAGCAGCCAAGAGGTTCAGGGGGGCCGCTATGGCTACACCTTC | CASSQEVQGGRYGYTF
- | TRBJ1-1 | TRBV7-6 | - | 16 | TGTGCCAGCAGCCCCTCGCCGACAGCACTTAACACTGAAGCTTTCTTT | CASSPSPTALNTEAFF
- | TRBJ2-3 | TRBV28 | TRBD2 | 14 | TGTGCCAGCAGTGTGACTAGCGGAACAGATACGCAGTATTTT | CASSVTSGTDTQYF
once | TRBJ1-5 | TRBV12-3/TRBV12-4 | - | 12 | TGTGCCAGCAGTTTAGGCGGCCAGCCCCAGCATTTT | CASSLGGQPQHF
few | TRBJ2-5 | TRBV11-2 | TRBD2 | 13 | TGTGCCAGCAGCCCAGGACTAGCCCCGACCCAGTACTTC | CASSPGLAPTQYF
- | TRBJ2-1 | TRBV27 | TRBD2 | 16 | TGTGCCAGCAGTTTAGTGACTAGCGGGGGTCACAATGAGCAGTTCTTC | CASSLVTSGGHNEQFF
- | TRBJ2-7 | TRBV6-5 | - | 12 | TGTGCCAGCAGTCCCGCAGGCTACGAGCAGTACTTC | CASSPAGYEQYF
- | TRBJ2-2 | TRBV5-5 | - | 13 | TGTGCCACAGGAATACTCAACCCCGGGGAGCTGTTTTTT | CATGILNPGELFF
- | TRBJ2-1 | TRBV3-1/TRBV3-2 | TRBD2 | 16 | TGTGCCAGCAGCCAAGATCCCGTACTAGCGAACAATGAGCAGTTCTTC | CASSQDPVLANNEQFF
- | TRBJ1-4 | TRBV28 | TRBD1 | 15 | TGTGCCAGCAGGGGAGACAGGGTCAGTTCTGAAAAACTGTTTTTT | CASRGDRVSSEKLFF